The T cell receptor (beta chain) under discussion was sequenced for a study of cytomegalovirus exposure and HLA in healthy donors. Findings and caveats of the study: V- and J-gene trimming of TCR beta was linked (in a later analysis) to a missense DCLRE1C variant.

PCR involved 60 Vbeta and 13 Jbeta primers. Data came from immunoSEQ multiplex PCR; TCRdb stores just in-frame clones and leaves some out. In total, the table holds roughly 77,000 clones. As to this clone: Its antigen is still unknown.

The V gene lost 2 bases and the J gene lost 8 bases, with 12 bases spanning the gap. This CDR3 has 14 amino acids. In germline, CDR1 is MNHNS, CDR2 SASEGT. The sample was PBMCs. The clonotype comes from a man aged 30 to 39 in good health and CMV-seronegative. This chain joins TRBV6-1 and TRBJ1-4; D possibly corresponds to TRBD1 (5 bases). The CDR3 coding sequence is TGTGCCAGCAGTGAACCCGGGGGATACGAAAAACTGTTTTTT. This encodes CASSEPGGYEKLFF.